The text below deals with one T cell receptor (beta chain). Its antigen is not identified. This sample is part of a study of cytomegalovirus exposure and HLA in healthy donors. About the research overall: Caucasian-associated ancestry cluster membership applied to around 76% of around 400 genotyped donors. Study-wide points: There were some V segments, including TRBV6-2 and TRBV6-3, excluded as indistinguishable. Using a false discovery rate of 0.05, a later analysis showed that 16,000 or so TCR beta sequences were associated with HLA alleles.

The V segment lost 6 bases and the J segment 1 base; nucleotides outside the gene matches: 3. The CDR3 has 14 amino acids. In germline, CDR1 is MDHEN, CDR2 SYDVKM. The primer mix had 60 Vbeta and 13 Jbeta primers. Sequencing used immunoSEQ multiplex PCR; TCRdb keeps in-frame clones, though not all of them. The sample shows around 130,000 clones, 60% to 85% of them seen only once. The source material was PBMCs. This TCR came from a human donor in good health. The chain is built from TRBV28 and TRBJ1-5; 7 positions agree with TRBD1. CDR3 loop: CASSRQGSNQPQHF. The CDR3 DNA follows: TGTGCCAGCAGCCGACAGGGAAGCAATCAGCCCCAGCATTTT.